The 17 T cell receptor beta chains reported below all come from one sample, sequenced in a study of blood T cell repertoires in COVID-19. Repertoires were generated with immunoSEQ multiplex PCR, while TCRdb's copy carries only in-frame clones and drops some. The table records about 180,000 clones, about 90% of them present only once. Sequencing was carried out using PBMCs or T cells enriched from blood (not recorded which). Receptor source: a human donor with acute COVID-19. The donor label of this sample is uncertain.

The rearrangement joins TRBV5-6 to TRBJ2-3; 9 nucleotides line up with TRBD1. The junction had 14 bases not matched to a gene; V was cut back by 3 bases and J by 6 bases. The CDR3 length is 17 residues. Germline loops: CDR1 SGHDT, CDR2 YYEEEE. The DNA of the CDR3 is TGTGCCAGCAGCTCTGCAGACACGGGACAGGGTTGGGATACGCAGTATTTT. Translation: CASSSADTGQGWDTQYF.

This chain uses TRBV4-3 with TRBJ2-3, with 15 bases aligning to TRBD2. With V trimmed by 0 bases and J by 5 bases, 6 bases remained unmatched. Looked up from germline, CDR1 is LGHNA and CDR2 is YSLEER. The CDR3 covers 18 residues. For the CDR3, the DNA is TGCGCCAGCAGCCAAGATCCCGGACTAGCGGGGGGGGAAGATACGCAGTATTTT. Its protein is CASSQDPGLAGGEDTQYF.

V gene TRBV5-8 combines with J gene TRBJ2-1; TRBD1 agrees at 8 bases. V shed 4 bases and J 0 bases; nucleotides not matched to a gene: 6. The CDR3 runs to 16 residues. Germline CDR1 SGHTS, CDR2 YDEGEE. As DNA, the CDR3 is TGTGCCAGCAGCCGACCTACAGGGGGCTCCTACAATGAGCAGTTCTTC. Amino acids: CASSRPTGGSYNEQFF.

The V call is TRBV27, the J call TRBJ1-2; D may be TRBD1 (5 bases). There are 14 residues in the CDR3. CDR1 is MNHEY, CDR2 SMNVEV, per germline (reference sequence). Trimming removed 3 bases at V and 4 bases at J, with 12 bases between. In DNA form, the CDR3 reads TGTGCCAGCAGTTTTAACGGAGGGACCTATGGCTACACCTTC. Translation: CASSFNGGTYGYTF.

This clone has only one observation. V usage is TRBV7-9 and J usage is TRBJ2-5; the D gene is possibly TRBD1 (5 bases). CDR3 length equals 15 residues. Looked up from germline, CDR1 is SEHNR and CDR2 is FQNEAQ (reference sequence). V lost 5 bases to trimming and J lost 1 base, with 14 bases between them. CDR3 nucleotide sequence: TGTGCCAGCAGCCCCCCGACAGACTTCCAAGAGACCCAGTACTTC. Its translation is CASSPPTDFQETQYF.

The gene calls are TRBV5-4 and TRBJ2-7; 10 nucleotides line up with TRBD1. This CDR3 spans 15 amino acids. The germline V gene has CDR1 SGHNT and CDR2 YYREEE (reference sequence). J lost 5 bases, V lost 4 bases, and 9 bases had no gene match. CDR3 sequence: CASSGAGTGENEQYF. The CDR3 coding sequence is TGTGCCAGCAGCGGCGCCGGGACAGGGGAGAACGAGCAGTACTTC.

On this clone itself: One junction end disagrees with the germline gene, perhaps due to a read error. This rearrangement joins TRBV7-3 to TRBJ2-1; D perhaps matches TRBD2 (6 bases). CDR3 length equals 14 residues. CDR1 is SGHTA, CDR2 FQGTGA, per germline. CDR3 coding DNA: TGTGCCAGCAGCTCAAATGTTGGCGGGCCGGGGGTCATCTTC. Its protein product is CASSSNVGGPGVIF.

The CDR3 here is CASSLGLRGEDEQYF. CDR3 sequence (DNA): TGCGCCAGCAGCTTGGGTCTCAGGGGAGAGGACGAGCAGTACTTC. The chain links TRBV5-1 to TRBJ2-7, with TRBD1 as a possible D gene (6 bases). This CDR3 region has 15 residues. Deletions cut 0 bases from V and 5 bases from J, with 15 bases between. The V gene's germline CDR1 is SGHRS and CDR2 YFSETQ.

This rearrangement joins TRBV5-4 to TRBJ2-7; D is undetermined. The germline V gene has CDR1 SGHNT and CDR2 YYREEE (reference sequence). CDR3 length: 13 amino acids. With 0 bases removed from V and 3 bases from J, the gap between germline ends came to 7 bases. The CDR3 protein is CASSLDPSYEQYF. The CDR3 coding sequence is TGTGCCAGCAGCTTGGATCCCAGCTACGAGCAGTACTTC.

This sequence joins TRBV5-5 and TRBJ2-3, with a weak D call TRBD2 (5 bases). From germline, CDR1 is SGHKS and CDR2 YYEKEE (reference sequence). The CDR3 is 11 residues long. V was pared by 1 base and J by 14 bases, with 11 bases between. CDR3 DNA sequence: TGTGCCAGCAGCTTGACTAGGGTCGGGTATTTT. It specifies CASSLTRVGYF.

The chain employs TRBV30 and TRBJ1-6, with 9 bases aligning to TRBD1. Trimming took 4 bases from V and 10 from J; bases not matched to a gene: 5. This CDR3 has 13 amino acids. The germline CDR1 and CDR2 sequences are GTSNPN and SVGIG (reference sequence). In DNA, the CDR3 is TGTGCCTGGACGGGACAGGGAGTCTCACCCCTCCACTTT. Its translation: CAWTGQGVSPLHF.

V is TRBV5-4 and J is TRBJ2-7; TRBD1 aligns across 10 bases. V dropped 4 bases and J dropped 2; count of bases not matched to a gene: 6. This CDR3 spans 15 amino acids. Per the germline V gene, CDR1 is SGHNT and CDR2 is YYREEE (reference sequence). DNA of the CDR3: TGTGCCAGCAGCCCCTCCGGGACAGGGGCCTACGAGCAGTACTTC. Protein product: CASSPSGTGAYEQYF.

The gene calls are TRBV6-5 and TRBJ2-1, with D possibly matching TRBD2 (7 bases). Germline V gene data show CDR1 as MNHEY and CDR2 as SVGAGI. The CDR3 is made up of 15 amino acids. V gave up 5 bases and J gave up 1 base, with 12 bases separating them. Here the CDR3 reads CASSKGGMSYNEQFF. As DNA, the CDR3 is TGTGCCAGCAGTAAGGGGGGGATGTCCTACAATGAGCAGTTCTTC.

The V and J genes are TRBV6-2 or TRBV6-3 and TRBJ1-2; 8 bases line up with TRBD1. The junction had 5 bases not matched to a gene; V was cut back by 2 bases and J by 0 bases. This CDR3 has 16 amino acids. Looked up from germline, CDR1 is MNHEY and CDR2 is SVGEGT. The CDR3 DNA follows: TGTGCCAGCAGTTACAGGACAGGGCAAGCTAACTATGGCTACACCTTC. The encoded protein is CASSYRTGQANYGYTF.

V and J are TRBV27 and TRBJ1-1; 9 bases fit TRBD1. CDR3 length equals 17 residues. The germline V gene has CDR1 MNHEY and CDR2 SMNVEV (reference sequence). Germline trimming cut 4 bases from V and 0 bases from J; bases unmatched to any gene: 9. The CDR3 bases are TGTGCCAGCAGTTCACAGGGGGCTTTCCTCTTGAACACTGAAGCTTTCTTT. This codes for CASSSQGAFLLNTEAFF.

The V gene is TRBV19, the J gene TRBJ1-1; 8 bases are shared with TRBD1. With 5 bases clipped from V and 7 bases from J, the junction kept 3 bases outside the gene matches. Germline V CDR1 and CDR2: LNHDA, SQIVND (reference sequence). CDR3 size: 12 residues. CDR3 in amino acids: CASSRGQGEAFF. DNA of the CDR3: TGTGCCAGTAGTCGTGGACAGGGTGAAGCTTTCTTT.

CDR3 loop: CASSPGQALNYGYTF. Written as DNA, the CDR3 is TGCGCCAGCAGCCCCGGACAGGCGCTTAACTATGGCTACACCTTC. The chain combines TRBV5-1 with TRBJ1-2; 7 bases map to TRBD1. The CDR3 runs 15 residues. Germline V gene lookup returns CDR1 SGHRS and CDR2 YFSETQ. V shed 4 bases and J 1 base; nucleotides not matched to a gene: 7.